Included here is one T cell receptor beta chain sequence, with context. What it binds is unknown. This specimen belongs to a study of metastatic and nonmetastatic thyroid tumors. General study results and limits: Benign nodules reportedly had significantly lower TCR beta diversity than malignant thyroid tumors in blood and tumor.

TCRdb called clones again from the PCR reads with MiXCR. The sample includes some 25,000 clones, 20% to 25% of them seen just once. All patients were untreated before thyroid surgery. With 5 bases removed from V and 3 bases from J, the gap between germline ends came to 7 bases. Per the germline V gene, CDR1 is MNHEY and CDR2 is SVGEGT. The CDR3 runs to 12 residues. The rearrangement uses TRBV6-2 or TRBV6-3 and TRBJ2-5, with D possibly matching TRBD1 (5 bases). The sequence derives from a male donor with papillary thyroid cancer or a benign thyroid nodule (not recorded which). Some clones in this sample may be carry-over from other donors' samples. Specimen: blood. CDR3 nucleotide sequence: TGTGCCAGCAGTCCCAGGGAAGAGACCCAGTACTTC. Protein product: CASSPREETQYF.